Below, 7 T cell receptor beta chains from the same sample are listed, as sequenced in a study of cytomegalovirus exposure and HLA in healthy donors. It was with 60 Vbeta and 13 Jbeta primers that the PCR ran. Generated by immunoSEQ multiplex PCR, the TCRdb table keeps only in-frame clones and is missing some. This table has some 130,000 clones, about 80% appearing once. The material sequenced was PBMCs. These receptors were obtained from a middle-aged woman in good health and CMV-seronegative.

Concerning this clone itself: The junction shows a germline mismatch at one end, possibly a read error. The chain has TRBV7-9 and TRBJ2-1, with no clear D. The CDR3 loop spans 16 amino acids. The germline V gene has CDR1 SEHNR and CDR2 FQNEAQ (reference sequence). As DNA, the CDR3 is TGTGCCAGCGGCTTCTCGGTCGACTGGTCCTACAATGAGCAGTTCTTC. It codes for CASGFSVDWSYNEQFF. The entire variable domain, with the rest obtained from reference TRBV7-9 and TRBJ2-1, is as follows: DTGVSQNPRHKITKRGQNVTFRCDPISEHNRLYWYRQTLGQGPEFLTYFQNEAQLEKSRLLSDRFSAERPKGSFSTLEIQRTEQGDSAMYLCASGFSVDWSYNEQFFGPGTRLTVL.

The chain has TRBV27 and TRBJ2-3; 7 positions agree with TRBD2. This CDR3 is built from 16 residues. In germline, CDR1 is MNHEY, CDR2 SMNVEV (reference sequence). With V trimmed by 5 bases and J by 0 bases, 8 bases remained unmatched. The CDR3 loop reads CASSPTSVTSTDTQYF. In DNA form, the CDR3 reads TGTGCCAGCAGTCCTACTAGCGTGACTAGCACAGATACGCAGTATTTT.

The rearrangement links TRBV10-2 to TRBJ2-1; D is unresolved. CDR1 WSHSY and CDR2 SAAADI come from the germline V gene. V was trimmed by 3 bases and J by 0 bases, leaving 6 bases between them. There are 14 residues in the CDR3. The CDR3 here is CASSEASSYNEQFF. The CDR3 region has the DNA TGCGCCAGCAGTGAAGCATCCTCCTACAATGAGCAGTTCTTC.

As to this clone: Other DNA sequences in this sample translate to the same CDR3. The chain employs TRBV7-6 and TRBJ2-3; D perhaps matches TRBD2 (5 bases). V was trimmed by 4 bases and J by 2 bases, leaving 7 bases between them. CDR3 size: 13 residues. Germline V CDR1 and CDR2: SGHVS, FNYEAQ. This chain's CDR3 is CASSSRDTDTQYF. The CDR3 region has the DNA TGTGCCAGCAGCTCCCGGGACACAGATACGCAGTATTTT.

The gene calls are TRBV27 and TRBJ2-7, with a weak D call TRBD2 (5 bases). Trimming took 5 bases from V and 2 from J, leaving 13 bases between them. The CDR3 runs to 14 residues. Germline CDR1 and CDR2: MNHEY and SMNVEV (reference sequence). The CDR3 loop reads CASSPPDFPYEQYF. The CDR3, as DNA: TGTGCCAGCAGTCCCCCGGACTTTCCCTACGAGCAGTACTTC.

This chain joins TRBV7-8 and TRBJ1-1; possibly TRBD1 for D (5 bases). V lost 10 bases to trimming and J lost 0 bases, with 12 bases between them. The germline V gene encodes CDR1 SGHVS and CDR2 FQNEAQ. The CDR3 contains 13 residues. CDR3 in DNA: TGTGCCACAAAGGGGCACATGAACACTGAAGCTTTCTTT. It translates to CATKGHMNTEAFF.

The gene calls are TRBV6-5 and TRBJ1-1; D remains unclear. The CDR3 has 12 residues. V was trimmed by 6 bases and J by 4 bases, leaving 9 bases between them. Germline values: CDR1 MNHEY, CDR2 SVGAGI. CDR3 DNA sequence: TGTGCCAGCAGCCGCGGGCGCACTGAAGCTTTCTTT. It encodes CASSRGRTEAFF.